This T cell receptor beta chain came from a study of T cell clonality in common variable immunodeficiency. Study observations and caveats: Reportedly, TCR beta sequences from common variable immunodeficiency showed fewer deletions and N-nucleotide insertions.

Per germline, CDR1 SEHNR and CDR2 FQNEAQ (reference sequence). Trimming pared 0 bases from V and 0 bases from J, leaving 5 bases between. The CDR3 contains 15 residues. Most patients and controls had Caucasian heritage. About this clone: Its matching antigen is unknown. The missing CDR3 end, 3 residues past where the read stops, is filled in from the germline J gene.

Sequencing input was equivalent genomic DNA from CVID and controls. The repertoire was sequenced with immunoSEQ multiplex PCR; TCRdb's copy has only in-frame clones and lacks some. Singletons are absent from the sample, which has under 35,000 clones. J is TRBJ2-2 and V is TRBV7-9; no definite D call. The TCR comes from a human donor with common variable immunodeficiency. The sequenced material came from peripheral blood mononuclear cells. The CDR3: CASSLAYPNTGELFF. CDR3 bases read: TGTGCCAGCAGCTTAGCTTATCCGAACACCGGGGAG.